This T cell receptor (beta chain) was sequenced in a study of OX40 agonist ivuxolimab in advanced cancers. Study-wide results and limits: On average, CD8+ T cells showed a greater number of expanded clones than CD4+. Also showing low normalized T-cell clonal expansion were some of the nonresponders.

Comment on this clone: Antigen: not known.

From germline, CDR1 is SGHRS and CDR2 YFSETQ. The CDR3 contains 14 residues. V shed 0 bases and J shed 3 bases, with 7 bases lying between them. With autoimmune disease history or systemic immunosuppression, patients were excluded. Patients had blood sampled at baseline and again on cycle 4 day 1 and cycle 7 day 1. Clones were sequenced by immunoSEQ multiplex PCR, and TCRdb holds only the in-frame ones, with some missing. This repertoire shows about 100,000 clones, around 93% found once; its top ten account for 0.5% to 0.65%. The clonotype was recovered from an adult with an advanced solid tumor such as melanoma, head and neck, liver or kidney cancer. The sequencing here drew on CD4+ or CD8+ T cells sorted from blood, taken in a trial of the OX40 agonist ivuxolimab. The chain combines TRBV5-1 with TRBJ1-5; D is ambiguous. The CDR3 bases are TGCGCCAGCAGCTTGGAAGGGTCCAATCAGCCCCAGCATTTT. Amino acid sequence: CASSLEGSNQPQHF.